The table lists the clone carrying this T cell receptor beta chain with a count of one. This entry is derived from a study of OX40 agonist ivuxolimab in advanced cancers. V shed 0 bases, J shed 7 bases, and the junction held 11 bases outside the gene matches. This CDR3 has 19 residues. Germline CDR1 SGHTA, CDR2 FQGNSA. The table came from immunoSEQ multiplex PCR; TCRdb's copy has only in-frame clones and leaves some out. The sample yields about 48,000 clones, roughly 83% seen once. This sample comprised CD4+ or CD8+ T cells sorted from blood, obtained in a trial of the OX40 agonist ivuxolimab. This TCR was recovered from an adult with an advanced solid tumor such as melanoma, head and neck, liver or kidney cancer. The rearrangement links TRBV7-2 to TRBJ2-2; 13 bases line up with TRBD2. CDR3 sequence: CASSLANPGLAGKGGELFF. CDR3 in DNA: TGTGCCAGCAGCTTAGCAAATCCGGGACTAGCGGGAAAGGGCGGGGAGCTGTTTTTT.